The 16 T cell receptor beta chains below were found in one sample sequenced in a study of blood T cell repertoires in COVID-19. Assay used: immunoSEQ multiplex PCR; TCRdb lists only in-frame clones, some missing. The sample includes some 270,000 clones, approximately 89% seen only once; the top ten take 4% to 5%. The material sequenced was peripheral blood. The receptor source for this set is a woman aged 40 to 50 who had recovered from COVID-19.

The CDR3 sequence: CASSPVAGNRYEQYF. The CDR3, as DNA: TGTGCCAGCAGCCCGGTAGCGGGGAATCGTTACGAGCAGTACTTC. The rearrangement uses TRBV9 and TRBJ2-7; 8 bases map to TRBD2. The CDR3 length is 15 residues. J lost 4 bases, V lost 4 bases, and 10 bases had no gene match. The germline CDR1 and CDR2 sequences are SGDLS and YYNGEE.

This clone turned up a few times. This chain uses TRBV12-5 with TRBJ1-1, with D unresolved. The germline CDR1 and CDR2 sequences are LGHNT and FRNRAP. The CDR3 extends over 13 amino acids. Trimming pared 7 bases from V and 2 bases from J, leaving 11 bases between. The DNA for the CDR3 is TGTGCTAGTGCCTTCCTCTCCAACACTGAAGCTTTCTTT. It codes for CASAFLSNTEAFF.

The chain employs TRBV5-1 and TRBJ2-7; 11 bases are a match to TRBD2. The CDR3 has 17 amino acids. Germline V CDR1 and CDR2: SGHRS, YFSETQ. Trimming cost V 2 bases and J 0 bases; bases outside gene matches: 7. As DNA, the CDR3 is TGCGCCAGCAGCTTCGACTCTAGCGGGGGGAGCTCCTACGAGCAGTACTTC. Protein product: CASSFDSSGGSSYEQYF.

In DNA form, the CDR3 reads TGTGCCAGCAGTTCTGACAGGGGGTTCCTCCACTTT. It yields the protein CASSSDRGFLHF. The chain carries TRBV12-3 or TRBV12-4 and TRBJ1-6; 9 bases are shared with TRBD1. The CDR3 covers 12 residues. J gave up 15 bases and V 4 bases, and 4 bases lay outside the gene matches.

The CDR3 region has the DNA TGTGCCTGGATGAAAACGGGAGTTAACACTGAAGCTTTCTTT. It yields the protein CAWMKTGVNTEAFF. The chain recombines TRBV30 with TRBJ1-1; D ambiguous. Germline V lookup: CDR1 GTSNPN, CDR2 SVGIG (reference sequence). Trimming stripped 4 bases from V and 2 bases from J, with 14 bases between. This CDR3 has 14 residues.

The chain uses TRBV11-3 and TRBJ1-2; D unresolved. Germline-derived CDR1 and CDR2 are SGHNT and YENEEA. V lost 2 bases and J lost 6, with 19 bases in between. The CDR3 has 16 residues. The chain's CDR3 is CASSLPLVRGNDGYTF. DNA for the CDR3: TGTGCCAGCAGCTTACCCCTGGTGCGGGGAAACGATGGCTACACCTTC.

The genes are TRBV4-1 and TRBJ2-1; 7 bases line up with TRBD1. The CDR3 covers 14 residues. With 1 base clipped from V and 9 bases from J, the junction kept 6 bases outside the gene matches. CDR1 MGHRA and CDR2 YSYEKL come from the germline V gene. DNA for the CDR3: TGCGCCAGCAGCCAAGTTACAGGGGTGGTTGAGCAGTTCTTC. It is translated as CASSQVTGVVEQFF.

This clone appeared once. The V call is TRBV9, the J call TRBJ2-3, with TRBD2 identical over 12 bases. J gave up 4 bases and V 4 bases, and 10 bases lay outside the gene matches. CDR3 length: 17 residues. Looked up from germline, CDR1 is SGDLS and CDR2 is YYNGEE. The DNA for the CDR3 is TGTGCCAGCAGCCCAGGAATCTCTAGCGGGGGGGCAGATACGCAGTATTTT. It encodes CASSPGISSGGADTQYF.

This clone was detected only once. The V and J genes are TRBV19 and TRBJ2-5, with TRBD1 matching 7 bases. There are 16 residues in the CDR3. The germline V gene has CDR1 LNHDA and CDR2 SQIVND (reference sequence). With 5 bases clipped from V and 5 bases from J, the junction kept 14 bases outside the gene matches. CDR3 DNA sequence: TGTGCCAGTAGTGCGACCGACAGGGCATTGGAGGAGACCCAGTACTTC. The encoded protein is CASSATDRALEETQYF.

This chain uses TRBV5-8 with TRBJ2-2; 7 nucleotides match TRBD2. V lost 4 bases, J lost 5 bases, and 8 bases stayed unmatched. The germline V gene encodes CDR1 SGHTS and CDR2 YDEGEE. The CDR3 contains 15 residues. The CDR3 protein is CASSRGGPETGELFF. The CDR3 DNA reads TGTGCCAGCAGCCGGGGAGGGCCCGAGACCGGGGAGCTGTTTTTT.

The chain links TRBV19 to TRBJ1-4; a weak D match, TRBD1 (6 bases). The germline CDR1 and CDR2 sequences are LNHDA and SQIVND (reference sequence). This CDR3 contains 16 residues. Trimming stripped 4 bases from V and 8 bases from J, with 20 bases between. The CDR3 protein is CASSSQGPGQFEKLFF. The CDR3 DNA sequence: TGTGCCAGTAGTAGCCAGGGGCCCGGGCAGTTCGAAAAACTGTTTTTT.

As for this clone: In the same sample, other DNA sequences code for this CDR3. The genes are TRBV19 and TRBJ1-2; 8 positions match TRBD1. After removal of 5 bases from V and 6 bases from J, the junction contained 5 bases not matched to a gene. This CDR3 is 13 amino acids long. Per the germline V gene, CDR1 is LNHDA and CDR2 is SQIVND (reference sequence). CDR3 sequence (DNA): TGTGCCAGTAGTCCACCGGACAGGGATGGCTACACCTTC. Its protein product is CASSPPDRDGYTF.

The rearrangement uses TRBV11-2 and TRBJ2-7, with D possibly being TRBD2 (5 bases). CDR3 length: 15 residues. Looked up from germline, CDR1 is SGHAT and CDR2 is FQNNGV. V shed 6 bases and J shed 3 bases, with 18 bases lying between them. The CDR3 region has the DNA TGTGCCAGCAGTTTATCTATCGGGAACAACTACGAGCAGTACTTC. This gives the protein CASSLSIGNNYEQYF.

The chain is built from TRBV24-1 and TRBJ1-5; D gene unclear. Per the germline V gene, CDR1 is KGHDR and CDR2 is SFDVKD. Trimming took 5 bases from V and 1 from J, leaving 20 bases between them. This CDR3 spans 18 amino acids. CDR3 coding DNA: TGTGCCACCAGTGCCCTGGTCTGGGAGGAGGAGAGCAATCAGCCCCAGCATTTT. This gives the protein CATSALVWEEESNQPQHF.

The chain uses TRBV27 and TRBJ1-1; unclear D gene. CDR1 is MNHEY, CDR2 SMNVEV, per germline (reference sequence). V dropped 1 base and J dropped 0 bases, with 9 bases sitting between them. This CDR3 is 15 amino acids long. CDR3 residues: CASSLFGSMNTEAFF. CDR3 sequence (DNA): TGTGCCAGCAGTTTATTTGGGAGCATGAACACTGAAGCTTTCTTT.

The gene calls are TRBV5-1 and TRBJ1-6, with 9 bases identical to TRBD1. This CDR3 spans 18 amino acids. CDR1 is SGHRS, CDR2 YFSETQ, per germline. Losses at the gene ends were 0 bases for V and 2 bases for J; bases not matched to a gene: 6. The CDR3 is CASSLEGQGVTYNSPLHF. The DNA of the CDR3 is TGCGCCAGCAGCTTGGAGGGACAGGGAGTAACCTATAATTCACCCCTCCACTTT. The full variable domain, its missing parts supplied by reference TRBV5-1 and TRBJ1-6, is KAGVTQTPRYLIKTRGQQVTLSCSPISGHRSVSWYQQTPGQGLQFLFEYFSETQRNKGNFPGRFSGRQFSNSRSEMNVSTLELGDSALYLCASSLEGQGVTYNSPLHFGNGTRLTVT.